The 20 T cell receptor beta chains given below trace back to one sample, sequenced in a study of T-cell reconstitution after alpha-beta-depleted transplantation in children. For TCRbeta, the library was prepared with unique molecular identifiers. TCRdb re-derived calls from the PCR reads in MiXCR, one entry per CDR3 protein. The sample consists of 750,000 to 950,000 distinct CDR3 sequences, under 20% of them appearing once. This sample comprised PBMCs, mostly from graft donor cells, obtained 360 days after TCRalphabeta/CD19-depleted stem cell transplant. The receptors come from a male patient between 5 and 17 years old who had a stem cell transplant for acute lymphoblastic leukemia, so the T cells may come from the graft donor.

The chain links TRBV9 to TRBJ2-2, with D perhaps matching TRBD2 (5 bases). The germline CDR1 and CDR2 sequences are SGDLS and YYNGEE. CDR3 length: 16 residues. Trimming took 2 bases from V and 6 from J, leaving 17 bases between them. CDR3 sequence: CASSVDLDSLSGELFF. The CDR3 DNA sequence: TGTGCCAGCAGCGTCGACCTGGACTCGTTGTCCGGGGAGCTGTTTTTT.

A few counts support this clonotype. The chain employs TRBV7-3 and TRBJ1-2; 7 positions agree with TRBD1. Germline CDR1 reads SGHTA; CDR2 reads FQGTGA. Trimming took 3 bases from V and 3 from J; bases not matched to a gene: 7. CDR3 length equals 15 residues. In DNA form, the CDR3 reads TGTGCCAGCAGCTTGAGGGGGCGGATGGACTATGGCTACACCTTC. As protein: CASSLRGRMDYGYTF.

The genes are TRBV29-1 and TRBJ2-4; tentatively, D is TRBD2 (6 bases). Germline values: CDR1 SQVTM, CDR2 ANQGSEA. This CDR3 has 15 residues. Trimming took off 3 bases at V and 0 bases at J, with 12 bases between the two ends. CDR3 region: CSVEEGYLAKNIQYF. The CDR3 DNA reads as TGCAGCGTTGAGGAGGGCTATCTAGCCAAAAACATTCAGTACTTC.

This clonotype has at least ten counts. In DNA form, the CDR3 reads TGCAGTGCTAGACCTAGCGGGATAAAGACCCAGTACTTC. Protein product: CSARPSGIKTQYF. The chain combines TRBV20-1 with TRBJ2-5; 9 bases match TRBD2. V was clipped by 2 bases and J by 6 bases; unmatched bases: 4. CDR1 and CDR2 from the germline V gene are DFQATT and SNEGSKA (reference sequence). The CDR3 length is 13 residues.

The V call is TRBV20-1, the J call TRBJ2-2; weak D call: TRBD1 (6 bases). This CDR3 has 14 amino acids. From germline, CDR1 is DFQATT and CDR2 SNEGSKA (reference sequence). V lost 3 bases, J lost 0 bases, and 8 bases lay in between. The CDR3 region is CSARWDTNTGELFF. The DNA for the CDR3 is TGCAGTGCTAGGTGGGACACGAACACCGGGGAGCTGTTTTTT.

This clonotype was found many times. The rearrangement uses TRBV5-1 and TRBJ2-1, with D perhaps matching TRBD2 (5 bases). Germline values: CDR1 SGHRS, CDR2 YFSETQ. The V and J ends lost 0 bases and 5 bases respectively, with 6 bases between them. There are 13 residues in the CDR3. CDR3 region: CASSLGGDNEQFF. The CDR3 bases are TGCGCCAGCAGCTTGGGGGGAGACAATGAGCAGTTCTTC.

This clonotype was counted only a few times. The rearrangement links TRBV9 to TRBJ2-2; 12 bases match TRBD1. Germline lookup yields CDR1 SGDLS and CDR2 YYNGEE. J lost 7 bases, V lost 0 bases, and 7 bases had no gene match. The CDR3 is 17 amino acids. Written as DNA, the CDR3 is TGTGCCAGCAGCGTAGTGGGACAGGGGGCACATTTCGGGGAGCTGTTTTTT. It encodes CASSVVGQGAHFGELFF.

The rearrangement uses TRBV18 and TRBJ2-5; TRBD2 might be the D (7 bases). Germline loops: CDR1 KGHSH, CDR2 LQKENI. The CDR3 runs 15 residues. Trimming removed 3 bases at V and 2 bases at J, with 13 bases between. CDR3 protein: CASSPPRGLQETQYF. CDR3 nucleotide sequence: TGTGCCAGCTCACCCCCGCGGGGGCTTCAAGAGACCCAGTACTTC.

The chain is built from TRBV7-9 and TRBJ2-1, with 8 bases matching TRBD2. CDR1 and CDR2 from the germline V gene are SEHNR and FQNEAQ (reference sequence). Losses at the gene ends were 5 bases for V and 6 bases for J; bases not matched to a gene: 21. The CDR3 has 19 amino acids. DNA of the CDR3: TGTGCCAGCAGCCGAATCGGGAGCGGGAGATCCCCTTGGAGCAATGAGCAGTTCTTC. Amino acid sequence: CASSRIGSGRSPWSNEQFF.

The chain links TRBV4-1 to TRBJ1-5, with 11 bases matching TRBD1. The CDR3 length is 19 residues. Germline CDR1 reads MGHRA; CDR2 reads YSYEKL. Unmatched junction bases numbered 11, after V lost 4 bases and J lost 0 bases. CDR3 DNA sequence: TGCGCCAGCAGCCTCTCGGACAGGGGGCCCACAAATAGCAATCAGCCCCAGCATTTT. It encodes CASSLSDRGPTNSNQPQHF.

The rearrangement links TRBV12-3 or TRBV12-4 to TRBJ1-4; D remains ambiguous. V lost 1 base and J 7 bases, leaving 13 bases between the germline ends. The CDR3 runs 15 residues. Here the CDR3 reads CASSLEMYWGEKLFF. The CDR3 bases are TGTGCCAGCAGTTTAGAGATGTACTGGGGTGAAAAACTGTTTTTT.

This clonotype was seen only a few times. CDR3 sequence: CSARESPSSSSYEQYF. CDR3 nucleotide sequence: TGCAGTGCTAGAGAAAGTCCGTCTTCGAGCTCCTACGAGCAGTACTTC. This sequence joins TRBV20-1 and TRBJ2-7; no firm D call. The CDR3 extends over 16 amino acids. Germline CDR1 is DFQATT and CDR2 is SNEGSKA (reference sequence). V shed 0 bases and J shed 0 bases, with 15 bases lying between them.

J is TRBJ1-1 and V is TRBV7-8, with D perhaps TRBD1 (6 bases). Per germline, CDR1 SGHVS and CDR2 FQNEAQ. The CDR3 has 14 residues. V dropped 7 bases and J dropped 1 base, with 13 bases sitting between them. For the CDR3, the DNA is TGTGCCAGCAACTACAGGGAGGGGAACACTGAAGCTTTCTTT. It codes for CASNYREGNTEAFF.

A few counts support this clonotype. The chain has TRBV5-1 and TRBJ2-7; 7 nucleotides line up with TRBD1. V lost 5 bases to trimming and J lost 7 bases; unmatched junction nucleotides: 9. The CDR3 covers 13 residues. The germline gives CDR1 SGHRS, CDR2 YFSETQ. CDR3 nucleotides: TGCGCCAGCAGTCCGACAGGGTTCTGGGAGCAGTACTTC. Amino acid sequence: CASSPTGFWEQYF.

This clonotype came up a few times. The rearrangement links TRBV29-1 to TRBJ2-3; 11 bases are shared with TRBD2. CDR1 is SQVTM and CDR2 is ANQGSEA in the germline V gene. The CDR3 is 16 amino acids. Trimming removed 1 base from V and 4 bases from J; junction bases left unmatched: 7. Here the CDR3 reads CSVEGPLAGVPDTQYF. The CDR3 nucleotides read TGCAGCGTTGAAGGTCCACTAGCGGGAGTTCCAGATACGCAGTATTTT.

The chain uses TRBV18 and TRBJ2-1; D is uncertain. Germline V CDR1 and CDR2: KGHSH, LQKENI. Deletions cut 3 bases from V and 6 bases from J, with 15 bases between. This CDR3 is 15 amino acids long. The CDR3 bases are TGTGCCAGCTCACCCCCGATGGAACAACTCAATGAGCAGTTCTTC. Translated: CASSPPMEQLNEQFF. The variable domain in full, with the rest retrieved from reference TRBV18 and TRBJ2-1, is NAGVMQNPRHLVRRRGQEARLRCSPMKGHSHVYWYRQLPEEGLKFMVYLQKENIIDESGMPKERFSAEFPKEGPSILRIQQVVRGDSAAYFCASSPPMEQLNEQFFGPGTRLTVL.

This clonotype was detected ten times or more. The chain joins TRBV29-1 to TRBJ2-7; 8 bases line up with TRBD1. CDR3 length: 11 amino acids. Per the germline V gene, CDR1 is SQVTM and CDR2 is ANQGSEA. With 6 bases clipped from V and 5 bases from J, the junction kept 3 bases outside the gene matches. The CDR3 loop is CSVGQGHEQYF. For the CDR3, the DNA is TGCAGCGTAGGACAGGGTCACGAGCAGTACTTC.

This clonotype was counted many times. The chain uses TRBV15 and TRBJ2-3; TRBD2 aligns across 8 bases. Germline loops: CDR1 LNHNV, CDR2 YYDKDF (reference sequence). There are 16 residues in the CDR3. The ends lost 4 bases at V and 6 bases at J; junction bases unmatched: 12. The CDR3 here is CATSTIGSGSGDTQYF. The CDR3 bases are TGTGCCACCAGCACGATTGGAAGCGGGAGCGGGGATACGCAGTATTTT.

This clonotype was observed at least ten times. The CDR3 reads CASSLRTSWGTDTQYF. In DNA, the CDR3 is TGTGCCAGCAGCCTCCGGACTAGCTGGGGCACAGATACGCAGTATTTT. V usage is TRBV5-5 and J usage is TRBJ2-3; TRBD2 matches at 8 bases. The CDR3 is made up of 16 amino acids. J was trimmed by 1 base and V by 4 bases; bases with no gene match: 8. Germline assignment: CDR1 SGHKS and CDR2 YYEKEE (reference sequence).

The CDR3 protein is CASQTSTNTGELFF. Here the CDR3 DNA reads TGTGCCAGCCAGACTTCTACGAACACCGGGGAGCTGTTTTTT. The chain has TRBV7-3 and TRBJ2-2, with unresolved D. The germline CDR1 and CDR2 sequences are SGHTA and FQGTGA. Trimming cost V 8 bases and J 0 bases, with 10 bases left between them. CDR3 length equals 14 residues.